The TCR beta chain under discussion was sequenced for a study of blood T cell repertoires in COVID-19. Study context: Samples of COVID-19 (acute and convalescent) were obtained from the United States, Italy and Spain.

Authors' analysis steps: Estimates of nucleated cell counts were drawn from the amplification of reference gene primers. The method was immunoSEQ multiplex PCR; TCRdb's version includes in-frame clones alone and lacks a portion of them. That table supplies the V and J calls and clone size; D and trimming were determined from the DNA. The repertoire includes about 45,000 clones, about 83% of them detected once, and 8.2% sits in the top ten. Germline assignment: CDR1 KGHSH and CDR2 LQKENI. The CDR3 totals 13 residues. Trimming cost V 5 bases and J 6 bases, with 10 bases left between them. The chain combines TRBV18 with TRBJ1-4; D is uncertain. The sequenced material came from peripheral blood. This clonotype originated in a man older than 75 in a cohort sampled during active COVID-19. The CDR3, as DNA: TGTGCCAGCTCATCCAACTCGGATGAAAAACTGTTTTTT. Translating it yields CASSSNSDEKLFF.